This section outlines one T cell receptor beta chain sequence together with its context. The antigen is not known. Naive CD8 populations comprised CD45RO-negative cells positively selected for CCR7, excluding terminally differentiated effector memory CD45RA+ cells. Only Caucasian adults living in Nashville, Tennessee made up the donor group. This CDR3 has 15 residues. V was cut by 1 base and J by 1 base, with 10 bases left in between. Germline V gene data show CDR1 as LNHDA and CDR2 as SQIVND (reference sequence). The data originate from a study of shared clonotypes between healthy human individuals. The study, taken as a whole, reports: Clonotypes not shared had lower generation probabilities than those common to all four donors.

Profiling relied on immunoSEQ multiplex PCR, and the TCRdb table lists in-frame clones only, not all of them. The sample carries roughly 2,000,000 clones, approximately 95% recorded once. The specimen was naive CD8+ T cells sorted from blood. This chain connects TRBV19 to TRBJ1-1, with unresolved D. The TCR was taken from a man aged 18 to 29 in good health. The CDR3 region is CASSIGRQGNTEAFF. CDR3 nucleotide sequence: TGTGCCAGTAGTATAGGACGGCAAGGGAACACTGAAGCTTTCTTT.